This TCR beta chain was retrieved from a study of control samples from healthy donors and cancer patients. The CDR3 has 14 residues. The germline V gene encodes CDR1 MDHEN and CDR2 SYDVKM. The trim removed 6 bases at V and 1 base at J, leaving 2 bases unmatched. Measured with immunoSEQ multiplex PCR; TCRdb has only the in-frame clones, and not every one. The sample includes about 130,000 clones, 80% to 95% of them seen just once. The sequencing sample was made of blood. The receptor comes from a man aged 18 to 30 in good health. This chain joins TRBV28 and TRBJ2-7; 11 bases are shared with TRBD1. CDR3 coding DNA: TGTGCCAGCAGCGGACAGGGGGCGTCCTACGAGCAGTACTTC. Protein sequence: CASSGQGASYEQYF.